The 9 T cell receptor beta chains below come from one sample, sequenced in a study of blood T cell repertoires in COVID-19. Sequenced by immunoSEQ multiplex PCR; TCRdb stores in-frame clones only, minus some. The data contain just over 300,000 clones, 86% of them singletons. The sequenced sample was PBMCs or T cells enriched from blood (not recorded which). Receptors originate from a man aged 30 to 39 who had recovered from COVID-19.

V and J are TRBV5-4 and TRBJ2-1, with a possible D match to TRBD2 (6 bases). Trimming cost V 0 bases and J 9 bases, with 10 bases left between them. The CDR3 consists of 13 residues. The germline gives CDR1 SGHNT, CDR2 YYREEE (reference sequence). In DNA, the CDR3 is TGTGCCAGCAGCTTGGTTCTAGCGACTGAGCAGTTCTTC. Translating it yields CASSLVLATEQFF.

V gene TRBV30 combines with J gene TRBJ1-4, with D maybe TRBD1 (5 bases). Germline CDR1 and CDR2: GTSNPN and SVGIG (reference sequence). V was trimmed by 3 bases and J by 5 bases, leaving 19 bases between them. The CDR3 covers 16 residues. This CDR3 reads CAWSDPMGRINEKLFF. DNA for the CDR3: TGTGCCTGGAGCGACCCAATGGGGCGAATAAATGAAAAACTGTTTTTT.

J is TRBJ2-3 and V is TRBV28; TRBD2 matches at 14 bases. CDR1 and CDR2 from the germline V gene are MDHEN and SYDVKM. CDR3 length: 18 amino acids. The ends lost 0 bases at V and 2 bases at J; junction bases unmatched: 4. Here the CDR3 DNA reads TGTGCCAGCAGTTTATGGACTAGCGGGGGGGGACACACAGATACGCAGTATTTT. Translation: CASSLWTSGGGHTDTQYF.

This clone was seen once. The chain employs TRBV24-1 and TRBJ2-5; the match to TRBD2 covers 7 bases. The V and J ends lost 4 bases and 1 base, in that order; junction bases with no gene match: 5. The CDR3 runs 15 residues. Germline V lookup: CDR1 KGHDR, CDR2 SFDVKD. The CDR3 region has the DNA TGTGCCACCAGTGACCATTCTAGCGGCCAAGAGACCCAGTACTTC. Its protein product is CATSDHSSGQETQYF.

The chain joins TRBV2 to TRBJ2-7; the D gene is possibly TRBD1 (5 bases). V lost 1 base and J 3 bases, leaving 7 bases between the germline ends. In germline, CDR1 is SNHLY, CDR2 FYNNEI. There are 13 residues in the CDR3. CDR3 DNA sequence: TGTGCCAGCAGTGAAGAGCAGGGCTACGAGCAGTACTTC. Its translation: CASSEEQGYEQYF.

The chain employs TRBV7-8 and TRBJ2-5, with D tentatively TRBD2 (6 bases). Trimming stripped 5 bases from V and 5 bases from J, with 15 bases between. CDR3 size: 14 residues. Germline V gene data show CDR1 as SGHVS and CDR2 as FQNEAQ. CDR3 residues: CASSRDAGRETQYF. CDR3 DNA: TGTGCCAGCAGCCGTGACGCGGGGAGGGAGACCCAGTACTTC.

This sequence joins TRBV7-6 and TRBJ2-1; 12 bases are shared with TRBD2. The germline V gene has CDR1 SGHVS and CDR2 FNYEAQ. The CDR3 totals 16 residues. The V segment lost 2 bases and the J segment 7 bases; nucleotides outside the gene matches: 6. CDR3 sequence: CASSLLASGGGNEQFF. The CDR3 DNA follows: TGTGCCAGCAGCTTACTAGCTAGCGGGGGGGGAAATGAGCAGTTCTTC.

V usage is TRBV2 and J usage is TRBJ2-1, with TRBD2 matching over 9 bases. CDR3 size: 15 residues. Germline assignment: CDR1 SNHLY and CDR2 FYNNEI. With V trimmed by 0 bases and J by 8 bases, 5 bases remained unmatched. The CDR3 protein is CASSEAFTSGHEQFF. DNA for the CDR3: TGTGCCAGCAGTGAAGCGTTCACTAGCGGGCATGAGCAGTTCTTC.

The count of this clone is one. The CDR3, as DNA: TGTGCCAGCAGCCTCAAGACTGATACGCAGTATTTT. This gives the protein CASSLKTDTQYF. The chain combines TRBV7-8 with TRBJ2-3; D is unclear. CDR1 and CDR2 from the germline V gene are SGHVS and FQNEAQ. V lost 5 bases and J 6 bases, leaving 9 bases between the germline ends. The CDR3 is made up of 12 amino acids.